This TCR beta chain was captured in a study of T cells in Graves' hyperthyroidism and ophthalmopathy. General study findings and limits: Most clonotypes that expanded in the thyroid above 0.001 also showed up in blood.

This CDR3 contains 13 residues. Trimming stripped 6 bases from V and 2 bases from J, with 11 bases between. Germline CDR1 and CDR2: MNHNS and SASEGT. From RNA transcripts, TCR beta CDR3 regions were amplified. The TCR CDR3 was amplified in a first-round RT-PCR using the HTBI primer set. TCRdb itself ran the multiplex PCR reads through MiXCR, one entry per CDR3 protein. Of roughly 200,000 distinct CDR3 sequences detected, around 17% appear once; the ten largest clones hold about 45%. A remark on this clonotype: What it binds is not known.

This clonotype was obtained from a man aged 35 to 55 with Graves' hyperthyroidism. The sample was blood. The chain employs TRBV6-1 and TRBJ2-7, with D uncertain. The chain's CDR3 is CASSRTETYEQYF. The CDR3 region has the DNA TGTGCCAGCAGCCGCACAGAGACCTACGAGCAGTACTTC.